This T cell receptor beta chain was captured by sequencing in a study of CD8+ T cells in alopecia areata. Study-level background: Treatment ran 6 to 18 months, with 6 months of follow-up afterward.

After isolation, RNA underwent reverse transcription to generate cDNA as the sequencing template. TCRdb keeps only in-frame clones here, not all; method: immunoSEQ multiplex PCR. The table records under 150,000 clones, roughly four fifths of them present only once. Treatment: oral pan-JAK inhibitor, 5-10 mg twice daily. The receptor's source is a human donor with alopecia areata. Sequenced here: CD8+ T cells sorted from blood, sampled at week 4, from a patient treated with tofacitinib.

The CDR3 coding sequence is TGCGCCAGCAGCCAAGATCCTGCTCCTAGCGGGGGTACTGAGCAGTTCTTC. Its translation is CASSQDPAPSGGTEQFF. The chain combines TRBV4-3 with TRBJ2-1; TRBD2 matches 10 bases. Germline lookup yields CDR1 LGHNA and CDR2 YSLEER. Trimming at V came to 0 bases and at J to 9 bases, leaving 11 bases not matched to a gene. The CDR3 covers 17 residues.